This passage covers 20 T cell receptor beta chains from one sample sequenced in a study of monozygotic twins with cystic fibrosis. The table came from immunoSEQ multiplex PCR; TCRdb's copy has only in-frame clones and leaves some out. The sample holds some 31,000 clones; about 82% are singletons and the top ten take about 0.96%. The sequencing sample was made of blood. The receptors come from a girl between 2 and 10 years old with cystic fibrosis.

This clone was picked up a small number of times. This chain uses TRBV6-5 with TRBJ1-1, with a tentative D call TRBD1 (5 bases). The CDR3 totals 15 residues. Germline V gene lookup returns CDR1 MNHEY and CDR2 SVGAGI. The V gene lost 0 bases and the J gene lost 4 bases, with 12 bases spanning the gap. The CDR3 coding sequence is TGTGCCAGCAGTTACTCGATGTTCAGGGCCACTGAAGCTTTCTTT. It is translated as CASSYSMFRATEAFF.

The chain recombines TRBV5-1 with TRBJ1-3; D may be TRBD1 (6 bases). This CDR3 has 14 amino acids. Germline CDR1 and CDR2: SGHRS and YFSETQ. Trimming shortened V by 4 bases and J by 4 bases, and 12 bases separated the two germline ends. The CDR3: CASSPGTLGNTIYF. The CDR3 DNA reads TGCGCCAGCAGCCCGGGGACACTAGGAAACACCATATATTTT.

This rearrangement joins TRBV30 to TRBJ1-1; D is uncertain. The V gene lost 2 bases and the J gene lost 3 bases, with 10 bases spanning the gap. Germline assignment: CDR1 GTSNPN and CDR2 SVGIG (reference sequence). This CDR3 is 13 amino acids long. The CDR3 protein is CAWSRLRDTEAFF. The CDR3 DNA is TGTGCCTGGAGTCGCCTACGGGACACTGAAGCTTTCTTT.

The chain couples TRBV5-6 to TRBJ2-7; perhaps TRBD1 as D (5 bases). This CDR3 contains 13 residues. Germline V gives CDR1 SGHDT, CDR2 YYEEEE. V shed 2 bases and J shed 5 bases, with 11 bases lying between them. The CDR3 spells CASSLSPGHEQYF. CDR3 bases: TGTGCCAGCAGCTTATCCCCAGGGCACGAGCAGTACTTC.

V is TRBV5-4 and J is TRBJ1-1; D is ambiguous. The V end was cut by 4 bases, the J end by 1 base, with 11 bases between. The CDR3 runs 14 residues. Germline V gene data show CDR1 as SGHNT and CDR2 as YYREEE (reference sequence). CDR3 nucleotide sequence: TGTGCCAGCAGCAAGGTCGGGCAGAACACTGAAGCTTTCTTT. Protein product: CASSKVGQNTEAFF.

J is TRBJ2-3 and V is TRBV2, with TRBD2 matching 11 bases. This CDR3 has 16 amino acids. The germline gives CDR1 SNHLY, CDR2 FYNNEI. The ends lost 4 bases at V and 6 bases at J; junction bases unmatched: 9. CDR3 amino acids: CASSVLAGAGQDTQYF. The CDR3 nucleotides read TGTGCCAGCAGTGTACTAGCGGGAGCCGGGCAGGATACGCAGTATTTT.

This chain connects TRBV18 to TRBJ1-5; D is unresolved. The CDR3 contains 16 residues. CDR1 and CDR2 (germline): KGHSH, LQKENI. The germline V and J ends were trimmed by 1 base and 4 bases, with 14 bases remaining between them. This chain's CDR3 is CASSPQVGVINQPQHF. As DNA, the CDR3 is TGTGCCAGCTCACCACAGGTTGGGGTGATAAATCAGCCCCAGCATTTT.

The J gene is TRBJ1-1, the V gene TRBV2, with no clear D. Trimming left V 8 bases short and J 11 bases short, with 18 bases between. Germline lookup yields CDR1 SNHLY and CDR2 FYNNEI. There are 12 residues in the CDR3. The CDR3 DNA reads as TGTGCCAGCTTAAAAGGGATCTTTGAGGCTTTCTTT. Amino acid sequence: CASLKGIFEAFF.

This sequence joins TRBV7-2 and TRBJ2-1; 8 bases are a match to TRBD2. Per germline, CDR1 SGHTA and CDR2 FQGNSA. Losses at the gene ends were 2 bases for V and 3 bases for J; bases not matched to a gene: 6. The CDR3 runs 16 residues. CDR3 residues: CASSLIPGLVYNEQFF. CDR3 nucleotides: TGTGCCAGCAGCTTAATTCCGGGACTAGTCTACAATGAGCAGTTCTTC.

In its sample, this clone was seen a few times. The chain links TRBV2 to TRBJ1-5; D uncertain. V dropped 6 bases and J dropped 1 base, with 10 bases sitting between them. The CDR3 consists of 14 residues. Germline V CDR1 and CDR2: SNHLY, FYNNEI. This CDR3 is CASREQFSNQPQHF. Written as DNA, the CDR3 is TGTGCCAGCAGAGAACAGTTCAGCAATCAGCCCCAGCATTTT.

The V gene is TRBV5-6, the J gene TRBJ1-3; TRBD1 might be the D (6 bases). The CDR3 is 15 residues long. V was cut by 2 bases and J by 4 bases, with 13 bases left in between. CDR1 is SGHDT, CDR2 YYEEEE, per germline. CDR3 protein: CASSFRGLGGNTIYF. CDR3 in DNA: TGTGCCAGCAGCTTCAGGGGACTAGGGGGAAACACCATATATTTT.

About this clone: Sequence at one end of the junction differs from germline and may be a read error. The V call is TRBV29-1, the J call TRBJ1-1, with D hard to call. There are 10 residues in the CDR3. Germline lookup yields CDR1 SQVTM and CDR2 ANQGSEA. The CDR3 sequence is CSIEEAEAFF. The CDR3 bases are TGCAGCATTGAAGAGGCCGAAGCTTTCTTT.

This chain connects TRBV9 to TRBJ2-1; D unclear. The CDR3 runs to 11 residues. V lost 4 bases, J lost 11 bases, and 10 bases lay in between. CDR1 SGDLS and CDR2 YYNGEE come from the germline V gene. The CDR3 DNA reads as TGTGCCAGCAGCCCGCATCTTCAGCAGTTCTTC. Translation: CASSPHLQQFF.

The CDR3 DNA reads as TGTGCCATCAGTGCGGGGGGGCCATCCTACGAGCAGTACTTC. Translation: CAISAGGPSYEQYF. J is TRBJ2-7 and V is TRBV10-3; 8 bases align to TRBD2. The CDR3 loop spans 14 amino acids. V shed 4 bases and J 1 base; nucleotides not matched to a gene: 3. The germline V gene encodes CDR1 ENHRY and CDR2 SYGVKD.

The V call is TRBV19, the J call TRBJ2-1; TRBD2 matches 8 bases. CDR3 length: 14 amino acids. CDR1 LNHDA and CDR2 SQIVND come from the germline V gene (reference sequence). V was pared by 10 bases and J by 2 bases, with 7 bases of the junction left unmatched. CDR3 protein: CATALAGAYNEQFF. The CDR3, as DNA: TGTGCCACCGCTCTAGCGGGTGCCTACAATGAGCAGTTCTTC.

CDR3 sequence (DNA): TGTGCCATCAGTCCCCAGATCACCGGGGAGCTGTTTTTT. This translates into CAISPQITGELFF. The chain has TRBV10-3 and TRBJ2-2; D remains ambiguous. The CDR3 consists of 13 residues. With 5 bases removed from V and 4 bases from J, the gap between germline ends came to 8 bases. CDR1 is ENHRY and CDR2 is SYGVKD in the germline V gene.

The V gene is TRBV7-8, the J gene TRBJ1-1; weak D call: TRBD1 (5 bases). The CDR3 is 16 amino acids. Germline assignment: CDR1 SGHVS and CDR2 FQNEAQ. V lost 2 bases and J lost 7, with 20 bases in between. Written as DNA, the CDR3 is TGTGCCAGCAGCTTACTTCGTTTTGGGGGGAAGGATGAAGCTTTCTTT. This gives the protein CASSLLRFGGKDEAFF.

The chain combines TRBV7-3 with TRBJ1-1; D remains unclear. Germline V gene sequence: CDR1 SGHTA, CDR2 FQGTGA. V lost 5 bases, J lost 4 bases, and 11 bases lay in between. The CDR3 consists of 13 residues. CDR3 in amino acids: CASSDSPGTEAFF. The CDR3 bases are TGTGCCAGCAGCGATTCCCCGGGCACTGAAGCTTTCTTT.

CDR3 sequence (DNA): TGTGCCAGCAGCGTAGGGGGTGTCTTCTCTGGGGCCAACGTCCTGACTTTC. It translates to CASSVGGVFSGANVLTF. The chain combines TRBV9 with TRBJ2-6; D ambiguous. CDR3 length: 17 residues. Trimming removed 0 bases at V and 0 bases at J, with 10 bases between. In germline, CDR1 is SGDLS, CDR2 YYNGEE.

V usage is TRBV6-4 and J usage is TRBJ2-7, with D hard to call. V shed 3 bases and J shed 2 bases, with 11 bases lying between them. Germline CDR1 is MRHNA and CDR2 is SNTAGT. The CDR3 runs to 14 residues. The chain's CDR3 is CASSEPGSAYEQYF. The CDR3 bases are TGTGCCAGCAGTGAACCAGGTTCAGCCTACGAGCAGTACTTC.